Listed below are T cell receptor beta chains from one sample, sequenced in a study of cytomegalovirus exposure and HLA in healthy donors. Only in-frame clones appear in the TCRdb table, and some are missing; sequencing was by immunoSEQ multiplex PCR. The sample lists about 55,000 clones; over 55% were seen once. Sequenced input: PBMCs. The receptor source for this set is a man aged 40-49 years in good health and CMV-seropositive. The CDR3 runs from the conserved cysteine through the conserved F or W. A D gene is named only where the DNA matches it firmly. Only part of the rows carry a size: once, few, many, or a class if the clone is expanded.

D: TRBD1
size: -
V: TRBV2
J: TRBJ1-1
DNA: TGTGCCAGCAGATGGACAGGGCCTGAAGCTTTCTTT
CDR3: CASRWTGPEAFF

D: -
size: -
V: TRBV27
J: TRBJ1-4
DNA: TGTGCCAGCAGAGAGCGGGGGCCGGGTGGAAAACTGTTTTTT
CDR3: CASRERGPGGKLFF

D: -
size: -
V: TRBV5-5
J: TRBJ2-1
DNA: TGTGCCAGCAGCTTGGTCCTTGAGCAGTTCTTC
CDR3: CASSLVLEQFF

D: TRBD2
size: -
V: TRBV2
J: TRBJ2-1
DNA: TGTGCCAGCAGGGGAGTCGGCGGCGGGGGGGCCGATGAGCAGTTCTTC
CDR3: CASRGVGGGGADEQFF

D: TRBD1
size: -
V: TRBV2
J: TRBJ1-2
DNA: TGTGCCAGCAGTGGCCTCCGACAGGGAGCTTATGGCTACACCTTC
CDR3: CASSGLRQGAYGYTF

D: -
size: -
V: TRBV12-5
J: TRBJ1-1
DNA: TGTGCTAGTGGTTTTGAGGGAGGGAACACTGAAGCTTTCTTT
CDR3: CASGFEGGNTEAFF

D: -
size: -
V: TRBV29-1
J: TRBJ2-7
DNA: TGCAGCGGGGGACTGGCCGAGGGGGAGCAGTACTTC
CDR3: CSGGLAEGEQYF

D: -
size: -
V: TRBV28
J: TRBJ1-4
DNA: TGTGCCAGCAGTTTAGCGGGAGATGAGGAAAAACTGTTTTTT
CDR3: CASSLAGDEEKLFF

D: -
size: few
V: TRBV2
J: TRBJ2-1
DNA: TGTGCCAGCAGTGACTACTACAATGAGCAGTTCTTC
CDR3: CASSDYYNEQFF

D: TRBD1
size: -
V: TRBV19
J: TRBJ2-7
DNA: TGTGCCAGTAGATCGTCCGGGACAGGAGCCTACGAGCAGTACTTC
CDR3: CASRSSGTGAYEQYF

D: -
size: -
V: TRBV10-1
J: TRBJ2-5
DNA: TGCGCCAGCAGTGACTCGGGGTCACGGACCCAGTACTTC
CDR3: CASSDSGSRTQYF

D: TRBD1
size: few
V: TRBV4-2
J: TRBJ1-5
DNA: TGTGCCAGCAGCCAACAATATAAGACAGGGTTTCAGCCCCAGCATTTT
CDR3: CASSQQYKTGFQPQHF

D: -
size: -
V: TRBV30
J: TRBJ1-2
DNA: TGTGCCTGGACCAGACAGGCCGTAACTAACTATGGCTACACCTTC
CDR3: CAWTRQAVTNYGYTF

D: -
size: -
V: TRBV30
J: TRBJ1-1
DNA: TGTGCCTGGAGTGTTGGGCAGGTGAACACTGAAGCTTTCTTT
CDR3: CAWSVGQVNTEAFF

D: -
size: -
V: TRBV5-1
J: TRBJ1-2
DNA: TGCGCCAGCAGCCCCCTCGGGACTCCTGAAGGCTACACCTTC
CDR3: CASSPLGTPEGYTF

D: TRBD1
size: -
V: TRBV9
J: TRBJ1-1
DNA: TGTGCCAGCAGCGTAGGAATTCCGGGACAGGGGAGATCGGAAGCTTTCTTT
CDR3: CASSVGIPGQGRSEAFF

D: -
size: -
V: TRBV5-4
J: TRBJ2-5
DNA: TGTGCCAGCAGCCGCGGGACTTCTCTAGAGACCCAGTACTTC
CDR3: CASSRGTSLETQYF

D: -
size: -
V: TRBV6-1
J: TRBJ2-3
DNA: TGTGCCAGCAGTCCGACCCAGGGAGATACGCAGTATTTT
CDR3: CASSPTQGDTQYF

D: -
size: -
V: TRBV5-6
J: TRBJ2-3
DNA: TGTGCCAGCAGCTTGGCGGGATTCAGCACAGATACGCAGTATTTT
CDR3: CASSLAGFSTDTQYF

D: -
size: -
V: TRBV7-9
J: TRBJ2-5
DNA: TGTGCCAGCAGCTTAGGGACAGAACAAGAGACCCAGTACTTC
CDR3: CASSLGTEQETQYF

D: TRBD1
size: -
V: TRBV5-1
J: TRBJ1-6
DNA: TGCGCCAGCAGCTTTACAGGGGGCAGTTCACCCCTCCACTTT
CDR3: CASSFTGGSSPLHF

D: TRBD2
size: -
V: TRBV5-6
J: TRBJ2-1
DNA: TGTGCCAGCAGCTCCGCGGGAGGCGAGCAGTTCTTC
CDR3: CASSSAGGEQFF

D: TRBD1
size: few
V: TRBV6-5
J: TRBJ1-5
DNA: TGTGCCAGCAGTTCGACAGGGGAGGGCAATCAGCCCCAGCATTTT
CDR3: CASSSTGEGNQPQHF

D: TRBD2
size: -
V: TRBV14
J: TRBJ2-3
DNA: TGTGCCAGCAGCCAAGTGGGGCTAGCGGGGCGCACAGATACGCAGTATTTT
CDR3: CASSQVGLAGRTDTQYF

D: TRBD1
size: -
V: TRBV2
J: TRBJ2-7
DNA: TGTGCCAGCATGGGACAGACCTTCTCCTACGAGCAGTACTTC
CDR3: CASMGQTFSYEQYF

D: -
size: -
V: TRBV4-1
J: TRBJ2-5
DNA: TGCGCCAGCAGCCAAGATATAGGGAGCGGCCAAGAGACCCAGTACTTC
CDR3: CASSQDIGSGQETQYF

D: -
size: -
V: TRBV5-1
J: TRBJ1-6
DNA: TGCGCCAGCAGCTTGGAGAGGCGTAATTCACCCCTCCACTTT
CDR3: CASSLERRNSPLHF

D: -
size: once
V: TRBV9
J: TRBJ1-1
DNA: TGTGCCAGCAGCTCAGCGACAGGCGTGAACACTGAAGCTTTCTTT
CDR3: CASSSATGVNTEAFF

D: TRBD1
size: -
V: TRBV2
J: TRBJ1-1
DNA: TGTGCCAGCAGTGGGACAGGGGTAACTGAAGCTTTCTTT
CDR3: CASSGTGVTEAFF

D: -
size: -
V: TRBV27
J: TRBJ2-5
DNA: TGTGCCAGCAGGGACATGGGGCAGCTAGAGACCCAGTACTTC
CDR3: CASRDMGQLETQYF

D: TRBD1
size: -
V: TRBV5-6
J: TRBJ1-1
DNA: TGTGCCAGCAGCTCTTTAGGGGGACAGGGTCTAACTGAAGCTTTCTTT
CDR3: CASSSLGGQGLTEAFF

D: -
size: -
V: TRBV2
J: TRBJ2-3
DNA: TGTGCCAGCAGTGCTAGTTCCTCTAGCACAGATACGCAGTATTTT
CDR3: CASSASSSSTDTQYF

D: TRBD1
size: -
V: TRBV6-5
J: TRBJ1-1
DNA: TGTGCCAGCAGTCGCCCAACAGGGGTGGTTACTGAAGCTTTCTTT
CDR3: CASSRPTGVVTEAFF

D: -
size: -
V: TRBV5-1
J: TRBJ1-1
DNA: TGCGCCAGCAACTTCGGTTCAGGGTACGTGAACACTGAAGCTTTCTTT
CDR3: CASNFGSGYVNTEAFF

D: -
size: -
V: TRBV7-2
J: TRBJ1-2
DNA: TGTGCCAGCAGCTCCGCAGGGTCCTATGGCTACACCTTC
CDR3: CASSSAGSYGYTF

D: TRBD1
size: -
V: TRBV14
J: TRBJ1-4
DNA: TGTGCCAGCAGCCAAGTCCGGGGACAGGGGGAAAAACTGTTTTTT
CDR3: CASSQVRGQGEKLFF

D: TRBD1
size: -
V: TRBV5-1
J: TRBJ1-1
DNA: TGCGCCAGCAGCCCAGGGGGGACTGAAGCTTTCTTT
CDR3: CASSPGGTEAFF

D: -
size: once
V: TRBV5-4
J: TRBJ2-4
DNA: TGTGCCAGCAGCCCCGGGGGAGGAGGCAAAAACATTCAGTACTTC
CDR3: CASSPGGGGKNIQYF

D: -
size: -
V: TRBV30
J: TRBJ1-2
DNA: TGTGCCTGGAGTGAGTCCGAGCTTGGCTACACCTTC
CDR3: CAWSESELGYTF

D: -
size: -
V: TRBV7-9
J: TRBJ1-1
DNA: TGTGCCAGCAGCTTAGGTGCAGGGCCGAACACTGAAGCTTTCTTT
CDR3: CASSLGAGPNTEAFF

D: -
size: -
V: TRBV21-1
J: TRBJ2-2
DNA: TGTGCCAGCAGCAAAGAGGGACAGGGGAGCCCTACGAACACCGGGGAGCTGTTTTTT
CDR3: CASSKEGQGSPTNTGELFF

D: TRBD1
size: -
V: TRBV4-3
J: TRBJ1-2
DNA: TGCGCCAGCAGCCAGCCGGGACAGGGCCTCTATGGCTACACCTTC
CDR3: CASSQPGQGLYGYTF

D: TRBD1
size: -
V: TRBV19
J: TRBJ2-7
DNA: TGTGCCAGTAGTATCGGAGGGACAGGGATGTACGAGCAGTACTTC
CDR3: CASSIGGTGMYEQYF

D: -
size: few
V: TRBV6-5
J: TRBJ2-1
DNA: TGTGCCAGCACTCCACAGGGTCGCTACAATGAGCAGTTCTTC
CDR3: CASTPQGRYNEQFF

D: -
size: -
V: TRBV30
J: TRBJ1-5
DNA: TGTGCCTGGAGTGTACGCGGGGGCGGTCAGCCCCAGCATTTT
CDR3: CAWSVRGGGQPQHF

D: -
size: -
V: TRBV19
J: TRBJ1-4
DNA: TGTGCCAGTAGTATGGGGCGGGAGAAGCAAAAACTGTTTTTT
CDR3: CASSMGREKQKLFF

D: -
size: few
V: TRBV9
J: TRBJ2-7
DNA: TGTGCCAGCAGCGTAGGCGGAGAACTCACCTACGAGCAGTACTTC
CDR3: CASSVGGELTYEQYF

D: TRBD1
size: -
V: TRBV7-6
J: TRBJ1-6
DNA: TGTGCCAGCAGCTTACGGCAGGGGGATTCACCCCTCCACTTT
CDR3: CASSLRQGDSPLHF

D: TRBD1
size: -
V: TRBV6-5
J: TRBJ1-5
DNA: TGTGCCAGCAGTTACTCGAGGGACAGGAATCAGCCCCAGCATTTT
CDR3: CASSYSRDRNQPQHF

D: -
size: once
V: TRBV6-4
J: TRBJ2-3
DNA: TGTGCCAGCAGTGACTCCGTAGAGTCAGATACGCAGTATTTT
CDR3: CASSDSVESDTQYF

D: TRBD1
size: -
V: TRBV5-6
J: TRBJ2-2
DNA: TGTGCCAGCAGTTCGTCCCCCAGGGGGCCCATGAACACCGGGGAGCTGTTTTTT
CDR3: CASSSSPRGPMNTGELFF

D: TRBD2
size: -
V: TRBV5-4
J: TRBJ2-1
DNA: TGTGCCAGCAGCTTGGATCCTAGCGGGGGCCCCAATGAGCAGTTCTTC
CDR3: CASSLDPSGGPNEQFF

D: TRBD1
size: -
V: TRBV4-2
J: TRBJ1-5
DNA: TGTGCCAGCAGCCCTGGACAGGGTTTAGAGCCCCAGCATTTT
CDR3: CASSPGQGLEPQHF

D: -
size: -
V: TRBV29-1
J: TRBJ1-1
DNA: TGCAGCGTTGCAGAATGGAGAGGGAGGTTGATCACTGAAGCTTTCTTT
CDR3: CSVAEWRGRLITEAFF

D: -
size: -
V: TRBV19
J: TRBJ1-4
DNA: TGTGCCAGTAGAAGGGGCAATACCAGAACTAATGAAAAACTGTTTTTT
CDR3: CASRRGNTRTNEKLFF

D: -
size: -
V: TRBV9
J: TRBJ2-7
DNA: TGTGCCAGCAGCGTAGAGGCGGACACCTTCTACGAGCAGTACTTC
CDR3: CASSVEADTFYEQYF

D: TRBD1
size: -
V: TRBV6-6
J: TRBJ1-1
DNA: TGTGCCAGCAGACTGTCTCAGGGGGGCACTGAAGCTTTCTTT
CDR3: CASRLSQGGTEAFF

D: -
size: -
V: TRBV14
J: TRBJ2-7
DNA: TGTGCCAGCAGCCAAGGACACCCTTTCACCCCCTTCTACGAGCAGTACTTC
CDR3: CASSQGHPFTPFYEQYF

D: -
size: few
V: TRBV10-3
J: TRBJ1-2
DNA: TGTGCCATCAGTGATGGACAGAACGGCCATGGCTACACCTTC
CDR3: CAISDGQNGHGYTF